One T cell receptor (beta chain) is described in this entry. The sample belongs to a study of blood T cell repertoires in COVID-19. Study as a whole: The United States, Italy and Spain provided the acute and convalescent COVID-19 samples. Nucleic acid was either cDNA or gDNA, and it came from T cells, B-cell-depleted T cells, or PBMCs.

Original methodology: From reference gene primer amplification, estimates of nucleated cell counts were derived. This table comes from immunoSEQ multiplex PCR, and its TCRdb copy is limited to in-frame clones, with some not included. That table gives V, J and clone size, and the DNA gave D and trimming. This sample has some 190,000 clones, with approximately 85% found just once. The CDR3 is made up of 15 amino acids. Germline V gene data show CDR1 as SEHNR and CDR2 as FQNEAQ (reference sequence). J was trimmed by 10 bases and V by 5 bases; bases with no gene match: 10. V usage is TRBV7-9 and J usage is TRBJ2-2; TRBD1 matches at 10 bases. The source is a man aged 55 to 70 with acute or convalescent COVID-19. What was sequenced was peripheral blood. CDR3 in amino acids: CASSPRTGGEEELFF. In DNA, the CDR3 is TGTGCCAGCAGCCCAAGGACAGGGGGGGAGGAGGAGCTGTTTTTT.